This T cell receptor beta chain is from a study of tumor and adjacent non-tumor tissue in lung cancer listed by TCRdb under 2018. Background on the whole study: By cancer type, the cohort comprised eleven to twelve adenocarcinoma patients, a couple of squamous cell carcinoma patients and 1 small cell lung cancer patient. A few dozen paired specimens, one tumor and one normal lung sample per patient, were profiled by TCRbeta CDR3 sequencing. The approximately 15 enrolled patients, of whom approximately 10 were men and 5 were women, were aged roughly 31 to 85 years and were diagnosed with TNM stage I to III disease. In total, sequencing yielded 125,075,908 productive TCRbeta reads, which works out to an average of approximately 4.1 million reads per sample. The study compared bulk TCRbeta repertoires from lung tumor tissue and matched distant non-tumor lung tissue of about 14 lung cancer patients. What the study reported, not specific to this receptor: TCR diversity was significantly higher in younger patients, and greater tumor TCR diversity was associated with shorter overall survival and shorter disease-free survival. The top 100 clones accounted for a significantly larger cumulative portion of the repertoire in normal lung than in tumor tissue. Peripheral blood was not sequenced, so blood TCRbeta repertoires in these lung cancer patients were not examined. TCR diversity (inverse Simpson) was significantly higher in tumor than in normal lung tissue (431.37 vs 166.20, P = 0.0075, Mann-Whitney U test). The sequencing platform is not named in the methods, and unique molecular identifiers are not mentioned. With only around 15 patients in the cohort, the authors noted that larger samples and more detailed clinical data are needed.

With respect to this clonotype: Its target antigen remains unknown. No clone much larger than this one lies a single base away; base qualities are absent.

Inclusive of the bounding cysteine and phenylalanine, the CDR3 is 13 residues long. Here the CDR3 DNA is all that survives: 39 bases in frame from base 1. V has 11 bases trimmed and J has 11 bases trimmed; junction bases matching no gene number 13. CDR1 and CDR2, looked up from the germline V gene (reference sequence), are MNHNY and SVGAGI. Bulk unsorted tissue served as the source for RNA extraction, and RNA quality was assessed using a NanoDrop ND-1000 and an Agilent 2100. All donors had newly diagnosed lung cancer, had not received prior chemotherapy, and were admitted for thoracic surgery in China between August and November 2014. Patients who had received previous radiotherapy or chemotherapy, or who had another concurrent cancer, were excluded from the study. Pieces of surgical tissue measuring roughly 1-2 cm3 were kept in RNAlater solution and stored at -80 degrees C until use. Library preparation employed multiplex PCR. TCRdb shows the sequencer as Illumina HiSeq 2500. TCRbeta libraries were constructed through three rounds of nested PCR with primers (Table S4) according to protocols modified from ARM-PCR. PCR products of 200-500 bp were gel-excised and purified with the QIAquick gel extraction kit before sequencing. Per the original workflow: Reads were cleaned using Trimmomatic, were merged into complete CDR3 sequences using FLASH, and were assigned to V(D)J germline segments using MiTCR. VDJtools was used to compute clonal diversity as the inverse Simpson's index. In-frame sequences lacking a premature stop codon were counted as productive reads. Using fastp trimming at Q25 and MiXCR clonotype assembly, TCRdb reanalyzed the public sequencing data and kept in-frame beta chains. Rows matching on CDR3 protein sequence are summarized as one entry with the most common DNA and genes. The V and J calls were determined by TCRdb, not by the authors. This sample gives more than 120,000 distinct CDR3 sequences in total; around 65% of them show up just once. Around a sixth of the sample goes to the ten largest clones.

The receptor was isolated from a man aged 55-75 years with small cell lung cancer. The V and J segments used are TRBV6-6 and TRBJ1-4; the junction holds 8 bases that match TRBD1. Sample: lung tumor tissue. CDR3 region: CACRTGSKEKLFF. The DNA sequence reads TGTGCCTGTAGGACAGGGAGCAAAGAGAAACTGTTTTTT.